The 9 T cell receptor beta chains below were found in one sample sequenced in a study of shared T cell receptors in the human thymus. Measured with immunoSEQ multiplex PCR; TCRdb has only the in-frame clones, and not every one. The profile covers around 65,000 clones, with nearly 95% appearing a single time and less than 0.04% taken by the ten largest. The specimen sequenced was thymocytes. These receptors all come from a human donor.

The chain employs TRBV2 and TRBJ2-7; TRBD2 might be the D (5 bases). Trimming took off 4 bases at V and 3 bases at J, with 13 bases between the two ends. The length of the CDR3 is 14 residues. In germline, CDR1 is SNHLY, CDR2 FYNNEI. The CDR3 protein is CASSVGLAHYEQYF. Here the CDR3 DNA reads TGTGCCAGCAGTGTTGGGTTAGCGCACTACGAGCAGTACTTC. Combining the CDR3 with reference TRBV2 and TRBJ2-7 gives the whole variable domain EPEVTQTPSHQVTQMGQEVILRCVPISNHLYFYWYRQILGQKVEFLVSFYNNEISEKSEIFDDQFSVERPDGSNFTLKIRSTKLEDSAMYFCASSVGLAHYEQYFGPGTRLTVT.

The V gene is TRBV9, the J gene TRBJ1-2, with a possible D match to TRBD1 (5 bases). Germline lookup yields CDR1 SGDLS and CDR2 YYNGEE. The CDR3 length is 14 residues. V was pared by 2 bases and J by 3 bases, with 11 bases between. In DNA, the CDR3 is TGTGCCAGCAGCGTGTCCAGGGAGGACTATGGCTACACCTTC. It codes for CASSVSREDYGYTF.

The CDR3 here is CAIRVLAGGLNEQFF. As DNA, the CDR3 is TGTGCCATCAGGGTACTAGCGGGGGGCCTGAATGAGCAGTTCTTC. The chain recombines TRBV10-3 with TRBJ2-1, with 12 bases lining up with TRBD2. CDR3 length: 15 amino acids. The germline gives CDR1 ENHRY, CDR2 SYGVKD. The trim removed 6 bases at V and 7 bases at J, leaving 7 bases unmatched.

The chain carries TRBV4-2 and TRBJ2-5; D is unclear. The V end lost 2 bases, the J end lost 1 base, and 23 bases lay between the germline ends. The length of the CDR3 is 19 residues. Germline V lookup: CDR1 LGHNA, CDR2 YNFKEQ. The CDR3 sequence is CASSQSEVAEKLLQETQYF. The DNA for the CDR3 is TGTGCCAGCAGCCAATCCGAGGTTGCGGAAAAACTACTCCAAGAGACCCAGTACTTC.

The CDR3 loop reads CASSPPQQETQYF. Written as DNA, the CDR3 is TGTGCCAGCTCACCCCCGCAACAAGAGACCCAGTACTTC. The chain couples TRBV18 to TRBJ2-5, with no clear D. Germline CDR1 reads KGHSH; CDR2 reads LQKENI. This CDR3 comprises 13 residues. Trimming left V 3 bases short and J 2 bases short, with 7 bases between.

The CDR3 region has the DNA TGCGCCAGCAGCGCAAGATGGACAGATCCCTCTGGGGCCAACGTCCTGACTTTC. It yields the protein CASSARWTDPSGANVLTF. This sequence joins TRBV5-1 and TRBJ2-6; D may be TRBD1 (6 bases). The CDR3 runs 18 residues. Looked up from germline, CDR1 is SGHRS and CDR2 is YFSETQ. Trimming shortened V by 4 bases and J by 0 bases, and 17 bases separated the two germline ends.

The chain couples TRBV15 to TRBJ2-7; the match to TRBD2 covers 12 bases. V shed 2 bases and J 13 bases; nucleotides not matched to a gene: 12. The CDR3 runs to 15 residues. Germline V gene lookup returns CDR1 LNHNV and CDR2 YYDKDF (reference sequence). The CDR3: CATSRYGLAGIEEYF. CDR3 in DNA: TGTGCCACCAGCAGATATGGACTAGCGGGAATAGAGGAATACTTC.

The gene calls are TRBV6-5 and TRBJ2-2, with D unresolved. Looked up from germline, CDR1 is MNHEY and CDR2 is SVGAGI. The V end lost 6 bases, the J end lost 3 bases, and 5 bases lay between the germline ends. There are 12 residues in the CDR3. The CDR3: CASSLDTGELFF. CDR3 coding DNA: TGTGCCAGCAGCCTGGACACCGGGGAGCTGTTTTTT.

V is TRBV6-1 and J is TRBJ2-2; 8 nucleotides align to TRBD1. Per the germline V gene, CDR1 is MNHNS and CDR2 is SASEGT. The CDR3 covers 15 residues. The V gene end was trimmed by 2 bases and the J gene end by 6 bases; junction bases not matched to a gene: 5. The CDR3 nucleotides are TGTGCCAGCAGTGAACTCCAGGGGGCAGCCGGGGAGCTGTTTTTT. Translated: CASSELQGAAGELFF.